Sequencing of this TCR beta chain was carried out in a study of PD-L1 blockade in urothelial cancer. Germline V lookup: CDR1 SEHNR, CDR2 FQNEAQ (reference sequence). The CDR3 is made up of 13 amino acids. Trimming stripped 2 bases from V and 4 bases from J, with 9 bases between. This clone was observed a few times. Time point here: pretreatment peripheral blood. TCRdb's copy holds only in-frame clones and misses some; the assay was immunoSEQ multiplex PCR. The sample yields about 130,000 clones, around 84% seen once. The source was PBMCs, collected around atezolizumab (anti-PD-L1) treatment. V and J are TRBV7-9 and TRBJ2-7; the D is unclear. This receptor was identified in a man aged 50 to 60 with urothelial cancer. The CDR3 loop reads CASSLPSSYEQYF. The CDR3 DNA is TGTGCCAGCAGCTTACCCAGTTCGTACGAGCAGTACTTC.